Reported below is one T cell receptor beta chain. The data were taken from a study of blood T cell repertoires in COVID-19. Across the whole study: From T cells, B-cell-depleted T cells, or PBMCs came the material, which was cDNA or gDNA.

With 5 bases removed from V and 0 bases from J, the gap between germline ends came to 7 bases. The CDR3 sequence is 13 residues long. Germline V gene lookup returns CDR1 LGHNA and CDR2 YSLEER. Original methodology: For nucleated cells, counts were estimated from reference gene primer amplification. TCRdb's copy holds only in-frame clones and misses some; the assay was immunoSEQ multiplex PCR. The V and J calls and clone size were taken over from that table, and D and trimming were inferred from the DNA. The sample lists around 300,000 clones; roughly 90% were seen once. Individuals aged about 18 to 89 years were recruited from 20 to 25 US areas.

The rearrangement uses TRBV4-3 and TRBJ1-1; D remains unclear. This TCR was recovered from a woman younger than 45 who had recovered from COVID-19. Sequenced material: PBMCs or T cells enriched from blood (not recorded which). CDR3 sequence reads: CASSSNMNTEAFF. CDR3 DNA: TGCGCCAGCAGCTCCAACATGAACACTGAAGCTTTCTTT.